This TCR beta chain came from a study of identical twins. This clonotype turned up a few times. Antigen unknown. Each donor was a healthy Caucasian. The germline gives CDR1 MDHEN, CDR2 SYDVKM. This CDR3 region has 17 residues. The V gene lost 3 bases and the J gene lost 4 bases, with 16 bases spanning the gap. Broader study findings: Models underestimated out-of-frame TCR alpha sharing in monozygotic twins.

The authors used template switching to add a universal primer site and gave cDNA unique molecular identifiers. TCRdb passed the 5' RACE reads through MiXCR, listing each CDR3 protein once. The profile shows roughly 250,000 distinct CDR3 sequences, roughly 7% of them singletons. The same data also contributed to another study, on yellow fever vaccine responses in identical twins.

The clonotype comes from a woman aged 18-29 years in good health. The sequencing input was memory (CD45RO+) T cells sorted from blood. The chain has TRBV28 and TRBJ2-6, with a possible D match to TRBD1 (6 bases). In DNA form, the CDR3 reads TGTGCCAGCAGTTTTCTAGGGGGTGGTAGAGGGGCCAACGTCCTGACTTTC. It translates to CASSFLGGGRGANVLTF. Variable domain in full (rest from reference TRBV28 and TRBJ2-6): DVKVTQSSRYLVKRTGEKVFLECVQDMDHENMFWYRQDPGLGLRLIYFSYDVKMKEKGDIPEGYSVSREKKERFSLILESASTNQTSMYLCASSFLGGGRGANVLTFGAGSRLTVL.